A selection of T cell receptor beta chains follows, all from one sample in a study of siplizumab effects on memory and regulatory T cells. Method: immunoSEQ multiplex PCR; TCRdb's copy keeps in-frame clones and lacks some. This table holds about 40,000 clones, roughly 90% found once. The source material was naive CD4+ T cells sorted from blood. The receptors were gathered from a human donor in good health. Each CDR3 is given with its conserved first and last residue. The order of the fields is CDR3 protein, CDR3 DNA, D gene, V gene, clone size, J gene. The D gene is left open where the match is weak. A row's size may be missing; if present it is once, few, many or a size class.

CASSLPRNYGYTF,TGTGCCAGCAGCTTACCCAGGAACTATGGCTACACCTTC,.,TRBV11-2,.,TRBJ1-2
CASSPFTSGYTGELFF,TGTGCCAGCAGCCCCTTCACTAGCGGGTATACCGGGGAGCTGTTTTTT,TRBD2,TRBV4-2,.,TRBJ2-2
CASSFVGGVDPEQYF,TGTGCCAGCAGCTTTGTTGGGGGGGTGGATCCCGAGCAGTACTTC,TRBD2,TRBV5-4,.,TRBJ2-7
CASSIASDIETQYF,TGTGCCAGTAGTATCGCGTCGGATATAGAGACCCAGTACTTC,.,TRBV19,once,TRBJ2-5
CASSTGTGGLLRQPQHF,TGTGCCAGCAGCACCGGGACAGGGGGTCTTTTGAGGCAGCCCCAGCATTTT,TRBD1,TRBV5-4,.,TRBJ1-5
CASSLAVTGTYYEQYF,TGTGCCAGCAGCTTGGCCGTGACAGGGACCTACTACGAGCAGTACTTC,TRBD1,TRBV5-6,.,TRBJ2-7
CASTEGGLAKNIQYF,TGTGCCAGCACCGAGGGGGGGCTGGCCAAAAACATTCAGTACTTC,.,TRBV6-1,.,TRBJ2-4
CASSLGAPDTQYF,TGTGCCAGCAGCTTAGGGGCCCCAGATACGCAGTATTTT,.,TRBV11-3,.,TRBJ2-3
CASSINEGRGNTEAFF,TGTGCCAGTAGTATTAACGAGGGGCGGGGGAACACTGAAGCTTTCTTT,.,TRBV19,.,TRBJ1-1
CAIISGTGREQYF,TGTGCCATCATTTCCGGGACAGGGCGGGAGCAGTACTTC,TRBD1,TRBV6-1,.,TRBJ2-7
CASSRTGKGYTF,TGTGCCAGCAGCCGGACAGGGAAGGGCTACACCTTC,TRBD1,TRBV6-5,once,TRBJ1-2
CSVERGSGDNEQFF,TGCAGCGTTGAACGGGGTAGCGGTGACAATGAGCAGTTCTTC,.,TRBV29-1,.,TRBJ2-1
CASSPPQGQDYGYTF,TGTGCCAGCTCACCACCCCAGGGCCAAGACTATGGCTACACCTTC,.,TRBV18,once,TRBJ1-2
CASSGDRGRLAGAYEQYF,TGTGCCAGCAGCGGAGATCGGGGGAGACTAGCGGGGGCCTACGAGCAGTACTTC,TRBD2,TRBV9,.,TRBJ2-7
CASSVGGDPSYNEQFF,TGTGCCAGCAGCGTAGGGGGGGATCCCTCCTACAATGAGCAGTTCTTC,.,TRBV9,.,TRBJ2-1
CASSLSGGTGFGANVLTF,TGTGCCAGCAGTTTATCGGGCGGGACAGGGTTTGGGGCCAACGTCCTGACTTTC,TRBD1,TRBV27,.,TRBJ2-6
CASSLAGQGKYF,TGCGCCAGCAGCTTGGCGGGACAGGGGAAGTATTTT,TRBD1,TRBV5-1,.,TRBJ2-3
CASSPTGVHEQYF,TGTGCCAGCAGTCCAACCGGAGTACACGAGCAGTACTTC,.,TRBV27,once,TRBJ2-7
CASSLEGSETQYF,TGCGCCAGCAGCTTGGAAGGCTCAGAGACCCAGTACTTC,.,TRBV5-1,.,TRBJ2-5
CASRPGAGNEQFF,TGTGCCAGCAGGCCAGGGGCGGGCAATGAGCAGTTCTTC,.,TRBV6-5,.,TRBJ2-1
CSVGNYGYTF,TGCAGCGTTGGCAACTATGGCTACACCTTC,.,TRBV29-1,once,TRBJ1-2
CASSNGGRRSGNTIYF,TGTGCCAGCAGCAACGGGGGCCGACGTTCTGGAAACACCATATATTTT,.,TRBV5-4,.,TRBJ1-3
CASSLAGALNEQFF,TGTGCCAGCAGCCTAGCGGGAGCTTTGAATGAGCAGTTCTTC,TRBD2,TRBV5-4,.,TRBJ2-1
CASSVDGNTIYF,TGTGCCAGCAGCGTAGATGGAAACACCATATATTTT,.,TRBV9,.,TRBJ1-3
CAISGTGNNSPLHF,TGTGCCATCAGTGGGACGGGGAACAATTCACCCCTCCACTTT,.,TRBV10-3,.,TRBJ1-6
CASSIGAGQGKNIQYF,TGTGCCAGTAGTATTGGGGCAGGACAGGGGAAAAACATTCAGTACTTC,TRBD1,TRBV19,.,TRBJ2-4
CASSLGRVAGYTF,TGTGCCAGCAGCTTGGGCAGGGTGGCTGGCTACACCTTC,.,TRBV5-4,.,TRBJ1-2
CASKGSGVADTQYF,TGTGCCAGTAAAGGTAGCGGAGTCGCTGATACGCAGTATTTT,.,TRBV19,.,TRBJ2-3
CASSLSPGGQETQYF,TGCGCCAGCAGCTTGAGTCCCGGGGGCCAAGAGACCCAGTACTTC,.,TRBV5-1,.,TRBJ2-5
CASKVDGNYGYTF,TGTGCCAGCAAGGTTGACGGGAACTATGGCTACACCTTC,.,TRBV6-5,.,TRBJ1-2
CASSYAGTGVGGYTF,TGTGCCAGCAGCTATGCCGGGACAGGGGTCGGGGGCTACACCTTC,TRBD1,TRBV13,.,TRBJ1-2
CASSLDRDHEQYF,TGTGCCAGCAGCTTAGACAGGGACCACGAGCAGTACTTC,TRBD1,TRBV7-3,.,TRBJ2-7
CASSPGTNYGYTF,TGTGCCAGCAGCCCCGGGACAAACTATGGCTACACCTTC,.,TRBV5-6,.,TRBJ1-2
CASSFVQGVYYNEQFF,TGTGCCAGCAGCTTTGTACAGGGGGTGTACTACAATGAGCAGTTCTTC,TRBD1,TRBV11-2,.,TRBJ2-1
CASKEAGYEQYF,TGTGCCAGCAAGGAAGCGGGTTACGAGCAGTACTTC,.,TRBV7-9,.,TRBJ2-7
CASSSPFTWEGGYTF,TGTGCTAGCAGCTCCCCATTTACCTGGGAAGGTGGCTACACCTTC,.,TRBV7-7,once,TRBJ1-2
CASSPDRGQYEQYF,TGTGCCAGCAGTCCCGACAGGGGGCAGTACGAGCAGTACTTC,TRBD1,TRBV6-5,.,TRBJ2-7
CASSLQGYEQYF,TGTGCCAGCAGCTTACAGGGGTACGAGCAGTACTTC,.,TRBV7-9,.,TRBJ2-7
CASTRTGIRATNEKLFF,TGTGCCAGCACTAGGACAGGGATTAGGGCAACTAATGAAAAACTGTTTTTT,TRBD1,TRBV27,.,TRBJ1-4
CASSLALAGGLDTQYF,TGTGCCAGCAGCTTGGCACTAGCGGGAGGCCTAGATACGCAGTATTTT,TRBD2,TRBV5-4,.,TRBJ2-3
CASSHRSIRDTEAFF,TGTGCCAGCAGCCACAGATCAATCAGGGACACTGAAGCTTTCTTT,.,TRBV6-6,once,TRBJ1-1
CASSESPGRSSYNEQFF,TGTGCCAGCAGTGAATCGCCGGGCAGGAGCTCCTACAATGAGCAGTTCTTC,.,TRBV25-1,.,TRBJ2-1
CASSLQGGDTQYF,TGTGCCAGTAGCTTACAGGGCGGAGATACGCAGTATTTT,.,TRBV19,.,TRBJ2-3
CASSQGQSMNTEAFF,TGTGCCAGCTCGCAGGGACAGAGCATGAACACTGAAGCTTTCTTT,TRBD1,TRBV18,.,TRBJ1-1
CASSLDLAGAGSYNEQFF,TGCGCCAGCAGCTTGGATCTAGCGGGAGCAGGGAGCTACAATGAGCAGTTCTTC,TRBD2,TRBV5-1,.,TRBJ2-1
CASSTRQSTDTQYF,TGTGCCAGCAGCACTCGACAGAGCACAGATACGCAGTATTTT,.,TRBV7-2,once,TRBJ2-3